Presented here are 10 T cell receptor beta chains from one specimen sequenced in a study of blood T cell repertoires in COVID-19. TCRdb's table, derived via immunoSEQ multiplex PCR, lists solely in-frame clones and lacks some. In the table there are roughly 180,000 clones, 79% of which are singletons. The specimen sequenced was peripheral blood. These receptors were obtained from a woman between 55 and 75 years old with COVID-19, enrolled during active disease.

The J gene is TRBJ1-3, the V gene TRBV9; maybe TRBD1 (5 bases). Germline CDR1 SGDLS, CDR2 YYNGEE. Trimming shortened V by 4 bases and J by 2 bases, and 10 bases separated the two germline ends. CDR3 length: 14 residues. The CDR3 bases are TGTGCCAGCAGCTCAGGAGGGGCTGGAAACACCATATATTTT. It specifies CASSSGGAGNTIYF.

V and J are TRBV15 and TRBJ1-1, with a tentative D call TRBD1 (6 bases). The V end lost 3 bases, the J end lost 0 bases, and 11 bases lay between the germline ends. From germline, CDR1 is LNHNV and CDR2 YYDKDF (reference sequence). The CDR3 extends over 15 amino acids. The CDR3 DNA follows: TGTGCCACCAGCAGCGGACAGTTTATGAACACTGAAGCTTTCTTT. It encodes CATSSGQFMNTEAFF.

The chain combines TRBV5-5 with TRBJ1-6; the D is unclear. This CDR3 contains 15 residues. Deletions cut 4 bases from V and 0 bases from J, with 8 bases between. The germline V gene encodes CDR1 SGHKS and CDR2 YYEKEE (reference sequence). CDR3 nucleotides: TGTGCCAGCAGCCCCCCCGGCTCCTATAATTCACCCCTCCACTTT. This gives the protein CASSPPGSYNSPLHF.

This clone was counted once. This chain joins TRBV7-8 and TRBJ2-7, with D perhaps TRBD2 (6 bases). This CDR3 spans 15 amino acids. Trimming left V 6 bases short and J 5 bases short, with 20 bases between. Germline CDR1 reads SGHVS; CDR2 reads FQNEAQ. DNA of the CDR3: TGTGCCAGCAGTCGACTTCGGGCGGGGTCCCACGAGCAGTACTTC. As protein: CASSRLRAGSHEQYF.

In its sample, this clone was seen a few times. In DNA, the CDR3 is TGTGCCAGCAGCCCCCCGGACAGGGAGGACGAGCAGTACTTC. Its protein product is CASSPPDREDEQYF. The J gene is TRBJ2-7, the V gene TRBV7-8; 8 bases agree with TRBD1. The trim removed 5 bases at V and 5 bases at J, leaving 8 bases unmatched. In germline, CDR1 is SGHVS, CDR2 FQNEAQ. The CDR3 totals 14 residues. The complete variable domain, with remaining parts taken from reference TRBV7-8 and TRBJ2-7, reads GAGVSQSPRYKVAKRGQDVALRCDPISGHVSLFWYQQALGQGPEFLTYFQNEAQLDKSGLPSDRFFAERPEGSVSTLKIQRTQQEDSAVYLCASSPPDREDEQYFGPGTRLTVT.

The chain carries TRBV12-5 and TRBJ2-1, with D tentatively TRBD2 (5 bases). The CDR3 totals 17 residues. Germline CDR1 reads LGHNT; CDR2 reads FRNRAP. Trimming took 0 bases from V and 2 from J, leaving 14 bases between them. CDR3 sequence: CASGLVRAGLPYNEQFF. The CDR3 DNA follows: TGTGCTAGTGGTTTGGTACGGGCTGGACTCCCCTACAATGAGCAGTTCTTC. Full variable domain (remainder filled in from reference TRBV12-5 and TRBJ2-1): DARVTQTPRHKVTEMGQEVTMRCQPILGHNTVFWYRQTMMQGLELLAYFRNRAPLDDSGMPKDRFSAEMPDATLATLKIQPSEPRDSAVYFCASGLVRAGLPYNEQFFGPGTRLTVL.

The V gene is TRBV7-2, the J gene TRBJ1-1; a weak D match, TRBD1 (6 bases). V was cut by 0 bases and J by 3 bases, with 8 bases left in between. Germline V gene sequence: CDR1 SGHTA, CDR2 FQGNSA. The CDR3 is 14 amino acids. CDR3 in amino acids: CASSLAAGDTEAFF. CDR3 nucleotide sequence: TGTGCCAGCAGCTTAGCGGCAGGGGACACTGAAGCTTTCTTT.

This chain links TRBV7-9 with TRBJ2-5; the match to TRBD2 covers 10 bases. From germline, CDR1 is SEHNR and CDR2 FQNEAQ (reference sequence). V was pared by 1 base and J by 0 bases, with 8 bases of the junction left unmatched. The CDR3 runs to 18 residues. DNA for the CDR3: TGTGCCAGCAGCTTAGAGGCTAGCGGGGGAGTCCACCAAGAGACCCAGTACTTC. It translates to CASSLEASGGVHQETQYF.

The V and J genes are TRBV28 and TRBJ1-6; 9 nucleotides align to TRBD1. In germline, CDR1 is MDHEN, CDR2 SYDVKM. V dropped 3 bases and J dropped 1; count of bases not matched to a gene: 7. The CDR3 has 18 residues. CDR3 nucleotides: TGTGCCAGCAGTTTGACTGTGGACAGGGGATCCTATAATTCACCCCTCCACTTT. As protein: CASSLTVDRGSYNSPLHF.

The rearrangement joins TRBV19 to TRBJ2-1; 8 bases are shared with TRBD1. Unmatched junction bases numbered 11, after V lost 9 bases and J lost 4 bases. The CDR3 is 15 amino acids. From germline, CDR1 is LNHDA and CDR2 SQIVND (reference sequence). The CDR3 nucleotides are TGTGCCAGCTCCGAAATCAGACAGGGGTACAATGAGCAGTTCTTC. It codes for CASSEIRQGYNEQFF. The whole variable domain, filled in from reference TRBV19 and TRBJ2-1, reads DGGITQSPKYLFRKEGQNVTLSCEQNLNHDAMYWYRQDPGQGLRLIYYSQIVNDFQKGDIAEGYSVSREKKESFPLTVTSAQKNPTAFYLCASSEIRQGYNEQFFGPGTRLTVL.